Below are 16 T cell receptor beta chains sequenced from a single sample in a study of blood T cells in healthy people across ages. Combining a sample-barcoded 5' primer with a J-beta primer mix, a second PCR ran for roughly 7 to 12 cycles. TCRdb ran MiXCR on the 5' RACE reads and lists one entry per CDR3 protein. This table has over 450,000 distinct CDR3 sequences, less than 25% appearing once. These data also formed part of another study, on T cells of mothers and their children.

The sample comprised blood. These receptor sequences come from a boy aged 10-17 years in good health.

The gene calls are TRBV7-2 and TRBJ1-4, with 7 positions matching TRBD1. With V trimmed by 0 bases and J by 6 bases, 7 bases remained unmatched. Germline CDR1 reads SGHTA; CDR2 reads FQGNSA. CDR3 length: 16 residues. The DNA of the CDR3 is TGTGCCAGCAGCTTAGCAACTACAGGGGTGGATGAAAAACTGTTTTTT. It is translated as CASSLATTGVDEKLFF.

The chain couples TRBV7-2 to TRBJ1-2, with TRBD1 matching 7 bases. Germline CDR1 reads SGHTA; CDR2 reads FQGNSA. CDR3 length equals 18 residues. V dropped 5 bases and J dropped 0; count of bases not matched to a gene: 15. The CDR3 bases are TGTGCCAGCAGCAGAACAACAGGGGAACTCCGAACTAACTATGGCTACACCTTC. It yields the protein CASSRTTGELRTNYGYTF. Supplemented by reference TRBV7-2 and TRBJ1-2, the full variable domain reads GAGVSQSPSNKVTEKGKDVELRCDPISGHTALYWYRQSLGQGLEFLIYFQGNSAPDKSGLPSDRFSAERTGGSVSTLTIQRTQQEDSAVYLCASSRTTGELRTNYGYTFGSGTRLTVV.

In nucleotides, the CDR3 is TGTGCCAGCAGTTTTGACAGAACCTTGAACACTGAAGCTTTCTTT. Its translation is CASSFDRTLNTEAFF. The V call is TRBV12-3 or TRBV12-4, the J call TRBJ1-1, with D tentatively TRBD1 (5 bases). The CDR3 runs to 15 residues. Trimming removed 3 bases at V and 0 bases at J, with 11 bases between.

V and J are TRBV6-2 or TRBV6-3 and TRBJ2-7; 15 positions agree with TRBD2. The CDR3 loop spans 15 amino acids. The V and J ends lost 6 bases and 2 bases, in that order; junction bases with no gene match: 2. Germline V CDR1 and CDR2: MNHEY, SVGEGT. The CDR3 DNA reads TGTGCCAGCAGCCGGACTAGCGGGGGGGCCTACGAGCAGTACTTC. The encoded protein is CASSRTSGGAYEQYF.

This clonotype occurred a few times. The chain's CDR3 is CSAPDRVSYEQYF. DNA for the CDR3: TGCAGTGCCCCGGACAGGGTCTCCTACGAGCAGTACTTC. V and J are TRBV20-1 and TRBJ2-5, with TRBD1 identical over 8 bases. The J call is uncertain, as TRBJ2-7 better fits the DNA end. Germline V gives CDR1 DFQATT, CDR2 SNEGSKA (reference sequence). This CDR3 contains 13 residues.

Note on this clonotype: Sequence at one end of the junction differs from germline and may be a read error. This chain connects TRBV7-9 to TRBJ2-5; 7 nucleotides match TRBD2. CDR1 SEHNR and CDR2 FQNEAQ come from the germline V gene (reference sequence). The CDR3 totals 13 residues. In DNA form, the CDR3 reads TGTGCCAGCAGCTTGGGAGGGCCGGGACTTCCGTTCTTC. Translated: CASSLGGPGLPFF.

This clonotype has more than one count but fewer than ten. The chain carries TRBV15 and TRBJ2-1; D might be TRBD2 (6 bases). CDR1 and CDR2 from the germline V gene are LNHNV and YYDKDF (reference sequence). The length of the CDR3 is 14 residues. The V gene lost 1 base and the J gene lost 8 bases, with 12 bases spanning the gap. CDR3 coding DNA: TGTGCCACCAGCAGAGGGAGGGAAGTCTATGAGCAGTTCTTC. It is translated as CATSRGREVYEQFF.

This chain uses TRBV12-3 or TRBV12-4 with TRBJ2-2; D remains ambiguous. V lost 0 bases and J lost 1, with 6 bases in between. There are 15 residues in the CDR3. The CDR3 loop is CASSLAAGNTGELFF. CDR3 DNA sequence: TGTGCCAGCAGTTTAGCGGCAGGGAACACCGGGGAGCTGTTTTTT.

This clonotype was observed many times. The chain recombines TRBV5-1 with TRBJ2-5, with D hard to call. Trimming left V 1 base short and J 1 base short, with 8 bases between. The CDR3 runs to 14 residues. The germline gives CDR1 SGHRS, CDR2 YFSETQ. Here the CDR3 reads CASSLKTGQETQYF. CDR3 nucleotides: TGCGCCAGCAGCTTGAAAACGGGCCAAGAGACCCAGTACTTC.

The rearrangement links TRBV7-2 to TRBJ2-1; TRBD2 might be the D (5 bases). Germline loops: CDR1 SGHTA, CDR2 FQGNSA. The CDR3 totals 15 residues. Trimming removed 3 bases at V and 7 bases at J, with 16 bases between. CDR3 DNA sequence: TGTGCCAGCAGCTTGACCCGGACGAGGGAGAATGAGCAGTTCTTC. As protein: CASSLTRTRENEQFF.

V is TRBV7-2 and J is TRBJ2-1; 9 positions match TRBD2. V lost 1 base, J lost 10 bases, and 8 bases stayed unmatched. Germline values: CDR1 SGHTA, CDR2 FQGNSA. This CDR3 comprises 15 residues. This chain's CDR3 is CASSLGSGSGGEQFF. In nucleotides, the CDR3 is TGTGCCAGCAGCTTAGGTAGCGGGAGTGGGGGGGAGCAGTTCTTC.

This clonotype was detected only a few times. The J gene is TRBJ2-3, the V gene TRBV4-3; 7 positions match TRBD2. The CDR3 extends over 18 amino acids. Germline CDR1 reads LGHNA; CDR2 reads YSLEER. Germline trimming cut 0 bases from V and 4 bases from J; bases unmatched to any gene: 13. DNA of the CDR3: TGCGCCAGCAGCCAAGATCCGGGCTTGGGGGGGGGAGCAGATACGCAGTATTTT. Translating it yields CASSQDPGLGGGADTQYF.

In its sample, this clonotype was seen a few times. A much larger clonotype is one base distant, so this may be a read error. This rearrangement joins TRBV18 to TRBJ1-1; D may be TRBD1 (6 bases). Per the germline V gene, CDR1 is KGHSH and CDR2 is LQKENI. The CDR3 spans 13 residues. Trimming removed 4 bases at V and 10 bases at J, with 16 bases between. The CDR3 coding sequence is TGTGCCAGCTCACTGGACAGTAAAGCTGGAGCTTTCTTT. Translating it yields CASSLDSKAGAFF.

J is TRBJ2-1 and V is TRBV27, with D perhaps TRBD2 (6 bases). With the DNA end fitting TRBJ2-7 better, the J assignment may be wrong. The CDR3 sequence is 13 residues long. Germline-derived CDR1 and CDR2 are MNHEY and SMNVEV (reference sequence). The CDR3 coding sequence is TGTGCCAGCAGTCCCTTCGGGGGCTACGAGCAGTACTTC. As protein: CASSPFGGYEQYF.

This chain connects TRBV5-1 to TRBJ1-1; TRBD1 agrees at 7 bases. V dropped 0 bases and J dropped 0; count of bases not matched to a gene: 2. CDR3 length: 15 amino acids. Germline CDR1 SGHRS, CDR2 YFSETQ. The CDR3 DNA is TGCGCCAGCAGCTTGGAAGGGACAGTGAACACTGAAGCTTTCTTT. This sequence encodes CASSLEGTVNTEAFF.

This clonotype was counted ten times or more. The chain combines TRBV28 with TRBJ2-3; D uncertain. Between the trimmed V and J ends, which lost 6 bases and 0 bases, there was a span of 7 bases. The CDR3 spans 13 residues. Germline CDR1 and CDR2: MDHEN and SYDVKM. CDR3 loop: CASSSPSTDTQYF. The CDR3 DNA is TGTGCCAGCAGCTCCCCTAGCACAGATACGCAGTATTTT.